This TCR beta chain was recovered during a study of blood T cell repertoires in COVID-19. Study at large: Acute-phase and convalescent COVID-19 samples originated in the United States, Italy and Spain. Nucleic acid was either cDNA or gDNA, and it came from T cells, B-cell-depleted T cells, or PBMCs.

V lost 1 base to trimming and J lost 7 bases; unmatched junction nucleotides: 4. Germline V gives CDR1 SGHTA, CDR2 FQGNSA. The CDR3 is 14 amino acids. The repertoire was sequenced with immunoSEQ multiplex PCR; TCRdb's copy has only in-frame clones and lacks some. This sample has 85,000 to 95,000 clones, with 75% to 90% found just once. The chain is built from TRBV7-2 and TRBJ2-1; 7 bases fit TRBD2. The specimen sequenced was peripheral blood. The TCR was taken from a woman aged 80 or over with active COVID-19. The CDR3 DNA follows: TGTGCCAGCAGCTTAGGCGGGAGTAATAATGAGCAGTTCTTC. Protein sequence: CASSLGGSNNEQFF.